The present T cell receptor (beta chain) was sequenced within a study of T-cell reconstitution after alpha-beta-depleted transplantation in children. About this clonotype itself: The antigen is unknown.

It was with unique molecular identifiers that the TCRbeta library was prepared. One entry per CDR3 protein, called by TCRdb with MiXCR from the PCR reads. The sample gives over 200,000 distinct CDR3 sequences, roughly 18% of which show up once; 43% is in the top ten. Trimming took off 2 bases at V and 5 bases at J, with 9 bases between the two ends. The CDR3 covers 13 residues. Findings and limits, study-wide: After transplant, high TCRbeta diversity at day 60 in some patients arose from surviving recipient T cells and thymic progenitors.

The TCR originated in a male patient between 2 and 15 years old who had a stem cell transplant for acute lymphoblastic leukemia, so the T cells may come from the graft donor. The source material was PBMCs, mostly from graft donor cells, sampled 360 days after TCRalphabeta/CD19-depleted stem cell transplant. V gene TRBV12-3 or TRBV12-4 combines with J gene TRBJ1-1; no clear D. As DNA, the CDR3 is TGTGCCAGCAGTTTAAGTGGAGGAACTGAAGCTTTCTTT. Translation gives CASSLSGGTEAFF.